The sequence of this T cell receptor (beta chain) was determined in a study of blood T cell repertoires in COVID-19. Background on the study: From the United States, Italy and Spain came samples of acute and convalescent COVID-19. T cells, B-cell-depleted T cells, or PBMCs supplied cDNA or gDNA.

Per the authors' pipeline: Quantification of nucleated cells was approximated via reference gene primer amplification. The repertoire was sequenced with immunoSEQ multiplex PCR; TCRdb's copy has only in-frame clones and lacks some. D and trimming come from the DNA, and the V and J calls and clone size come from that table. The sample lists more than 110,000 clones, around nine tenths occurring once. V lost 7 bases and J lost 0, with 21 bases in between. The germline V gene has CDR1 MDHEN and CDR2 SYDVKM. This CDR3 comprises 17 residues. The sequence was obtained from a man in his forties or fifties with active or convalescent COVID-19. What was sequenced was peripheral blood. The V and J genes are TRBV28 and TRBJ1-1; unclear D gene. CDR3 in amino acids: CASTSPSTGSMNTEAFF. CDR3 DNA sequence: TGTGCCAGCACCTCCCCCAGCACCGGGAGTATGAACACTGAAGCTTTCTTT.